The rows below give T cell receptor beta chains drawn from one sample of a study of blood T cell repertoires in COVID-19. TCRdb keeps only in-frame clones here, not all; method: immunoSEQ multiplex PCR. Among fewer than 350,000 clones listed, roughly 80% were seen once. Sample: peripheral blood. The receptors were sampled from a woman between 45 and 60 years old with active or convalescent COVID-19. Each CDR3 is given with its conserved first and last residue. A D gene is named only where the DNA matches it firmly. The size entry is marked missing in some rows and otherwise reads once, few, many or a size class.

d_call: -
clone_size: -
v_call: TRBV24-1
j_call: TRBJ1-1
cdr3_aa: CATSENTEAFF
cdr3_nt: TGTGCCACTTCAGAGAACACTGAAGCTTTCTTT

d_call: -
clone_size: -
v_call: TRBV27
j_call: TRBJ2-7
cdr3_aa: CASSLRQIAYEQYF
cdr3_nt: TGTGCCAGCAGTTTACGACAGATAGCTTACGAGCAGTACTTC

d_call: TRBD2
clone_size: -
v_call: TRBV5-1
j_call: TRBJ2-2
cdr3_aa: CASSRTSGSGTGELFF
cdr3_nt: TGCGCCAGCAGCCGGACTAGCGGGAGCGGCACCGGGGAGCTGTTTTTT

d_call: -
clone_size: -
v_call: TRBV4-2
j_call: TRBJ2-7
cdr3_aa: CASSQDPGSSEQYF
cdr3_nt: TGTGCCAGCAGCCAAGATCCGGGTAGCTCCGAGCAGTACTTC

d_call: -
clone_size: -
v_call: TRBV28
j_call: TRBJ1-2
cdr3_aa: CASSRGQTDGYTF
cdr3_nt: TGTGCCAGCAGTCGAGGACAGACGGATGGCTACACCTTC

d_call: TRBD1
clone_size: -
v_call: TRBV7-9
j_call: TRBJ1-2
cdr3_aa: CASSDGTGGYGYTF
cdr3_nt: TGTGCCAGCAGCGACGGGACAGGGGGCTATGGCTACACCTTC

d_call: TRBD2
clone_size: many
v_call: TRBV5-1
j_call: TRBJ2-1
cdr3_aa: CASSARTSDNEQFF
cdr3_nt: TGCGCCAGCAGCGCTCGGACTAGCGACAATGAGCAGTTCTTC

d_call: TRBD2
clone_size: -
v_call: TRBV7-2
j_call: TRBJ2-1
cdr3_aa: CASSRVAGEQFF
cdr3_nt: TGTGCCAGCAGCAGAGTAGCGGGAGAGCAGTTCTTC

d_call: TRBD1
clone_size: -
v_call: TRBV7-3
j_call: TRBJ1-2
cdr3_aa: CASSFGDREDYGYTF
cdr3_nt: TGTGCCAGCAGCTTTGGGGACAGGGAAGATTATGGCTACACCTTC

d_call: TRBD1
clone_size: -
v_call: TRBV18
j_call: TRBJ1-2
cdr3_aa: CASSYSQGARGYGYTF
cdr3_nt: TGTGCCAGCTCATACAGCCAGGGGGCGCGCGGCTATGGCTACACCTTC

d_call: -
clone_size: -
v_call: TRBV10-3
j_call: TRBJ1-2
cdr3_aa: CAIRSGDYYGYTF
cdr3_nt: TGTGCCATCAGGTCTGGGGACTACTATGGCTACACCTTC

d_call: TRBD1
clone_size: -
v_call: TRBV5-4
j_call: TRBJ2-3
cdr3_aa: CASSLVTGGVDTQYF
cdr3_nt: TGTGCCAGCAGCTTGGTGACAGGGGGCGTAGATACGCAGTATTTT

d_call: -
clone_size: once
v_call: TRBV15
j_call: TRBJ2-1
cdr3_aa: CATSRGQGTLNEQFF
cdr3_nt: TGTGCCACCAGCAGAGGTCAGGGAACTTTAAATGAGCAGTTCTTC

d_call: TRBD1
clone_size: -
v_call: TRBV29-1
j_call: TRBJ2-1
cdr3_aa: CSVVQTPGQARNEQFF
cdr3_nt: TGCAGCGTTGTCCAGACCCCGGGACAGGCGCGCAATGAGCAGTTCTTC

d_call: TRBD1
clone_size: -
v_call: TRBV27
j_call: TRBJ2-7
cdr3_aa: CASSYYGTGAYEQYF
cdr3_nt: TGTGCCAGCAGTTACTACGGGACAGGAGCCTACGAGCAGTACTTC

d_call: -
clone_size: -
v_call: TRBV4-1
j_call: TRBJ1-4
cdr3_aa: CASSREGDLRKLFF
cdr3_nt: TGCGCCAGCAGCCGCGAGGGGGATTTACGAAAACTGTTTTTT

d_call: -
clone_size: -
v_call: TRBV9
j_call: TRBJ1-1
cdr3_aa: CASSVYPDRDNTEAFF
cdr3_nt: TGTGCCAGCAGCGTATACCCCGACCGGGATAACACTGAAGCTTTCTTT

d_call: TRBD2
clone_size: -
v_call: TRBV5-4
j_call: TRBJ2-2
cdr3_aa: CASSISGRFTGELFF
cdr3_nt: TGTGCCAGCAGCATCAGCGGGAGGTTCACCGGGGAGCTGTTTTTT

d_call: TRBD2
clone_size: -
v_call: TRBV3-1/TRBV3-2
j_call: TRBJ2-3
cdr3_aa: CASSQPGGTTDTQYF
cdr3_nt: TGTGCCAGCAGCCAACCGGGAGGGACGACAGATACGCAGTATTTT

d_call: TRBD1
clone_size: once
v_call: TRBV2
j_call: TRBJ2-3
cdr3_aa: CAGGQGSDTQYF
cdr3_nt: TGTGCCGGGGGACAGGGCTCAGATACGCAGTATTTT

d_call: TRBD1
clone_size: -
v_call: TRBV3-1/TRBV3-2
j_call: TRBJ2-5
cdr3_aa: CASSYQGTGVWETQYF
cdr3_nt: TGTGCCAGCAGTTACCAAGGTACAGGGGTTTGGGAGACCCAGTACTTC

d_call: -
clone_size: -
v_call: TRBV29-1
j_call: TRBJ1-5
cdr3_aa: CSVIDSSNQPQHF
cdr3_nt: TGCAGCGTGATCGACTCTAGCAATCAGCCCCAGCATTTT

d_call: TRBD1
clone_size: -
v_call: TRBV12-3/TRBV12-4
j_call: TRBJ1-5
cdr3_aa: CAISRAGGQPQHF
cdr3_nt: TGTGCCATCTCACGGGCAGGGGGACAGCCCCAGCATTTT

d_call: -
clone_size: once
v_call: TRBV7-9
j_call: TRBJ2-1
cdr3_aa: CASSVASSYNEQFF
cdr3_nt: TGTGCCAGCAGCGTTGCGAGCTCCTACAATGAGCAGTTCTTC

d_call: -
clone_size: -
v_call: TRBV27
j_call: TRBJ2-7
cdr3_aa: CASSLSVPGAGYHEQYF
cdr3_nt: TGTGCCAGCAGTTTATCGGTTCCAGGGGCAGGGTACCACGAGCAGTACTTC

d_call: TRBD1
clone_size: -
v_call: TRBV28
j_call: TRBJ1-1
cdr3_aa: CASSPTGQGSTEAFF
cdr3_nt: TGTGCCAGCAGCCCCACGGGACAGGGGAGCACTGAAGCTTTCTTT

d_call: TRBD2
clone_size: -
v_call: TRBV6-4
j_call: TRBJ2-1
cdr3_aa: CASSQGLAGGLKSSYNEQFF
cdr3_nt: TGTGCCAGCAGCCAGGGACTAGCGGGAGGGTTAAAGAGCTCCTACAATGAGCAGTTCTTC

d_call: TRBD1
clone_size: -
v_call: TRBV3-1/TRBV3-2
j_call: TRBJ2-4
cdr3_aa: CASSQVGVRQGVAKNIQYF
cdr3_nt: TGTGCCAGCAGCCAAGTTGGGGTTAGGCAGGGGGTAGCCAAAAACATTCAGTACTTC

d_call: TRBD2
clone_size: few
v_call: TRBV18
j_call: TRBJ2-7
cdr3_aa: CASSPLAGSYEQYF
cdr3_nt: TGTGCCAGCTCACCTCTAGCGGGGTCCTACGAGCAGTACTTC

d_call: -
clone_size: -
v_call: TRBV28
j_call: TRBJ2-5
cdr3_aa: CASTWSGSRQETQYF
cdr3_nt: TGTGCCAGCACGTGGTCTGGGAGCAGGCAAGAGACCCAGTACTTC

d_call: TRBD1
clone_size: -
v_call: TRBV4-1
j_call: TRBJ1-2
cdr3_aa: CASSLGTGSYGYTF
cdr3_nt: TGCGCCAGCAGCCTCGGGACAGGGTCCTATGGCTACACCTTC